This section outlines one T cell receptor (beta chain) sequence together with its context. This clonotype was seen more than once but under ten times. The antigen it binds to is not known. A junction boundary mismatches the germline segment, possibly from a read error. Libraries were constructed by 5' RACE. TCRdb shows the sequencer as Illumina HiSeq 2500. A second PCR of roughly 7 to 12 cycles was run with a J-beta primer mix and a sample-barcoded 5' primer. A unique molecular identifier was introduced onto each TCR beta cDNA molecule by a template-switch 5' adaptor carrying 12 random nucleotides. At least 2.5 million CDR3-containing paired-end reads were obtained from each sample. The Mint cDNA synthesis kit, primed by a TRBC-specific oligonucleotide, was used to synthesize first-strand cDNA from all RNA. After uracil-DNA glycosylase treatment, a first 18-cycle PCR used universal primers M1SS and BC2_uni_R on all cDNA. The paper's data handling went like this. Each sample was normalized by randomly selecting 1 million high-quality reads, each carrying a distinct molecular identifier. Reads sharing molecular identifiers were discarded rather than binned into consensus sequences. MiTCR, set to a Q25 quality threshold and the strictest error-elimination algorithm, was used for CDR3 identification, clonotype clustering and error correction. A nonparametric unseen species model using Euler transformation provided a lower-bound estimate of total TCR beta diversity. TCRdb handled the public reads itself, with Q25 trimming in fastp and clone calling in MiXCR, and kept productive beta chains. CDR3 protein sequences are deduplicated, and each keeps its most common genes and DNA. The V and J calls shown here were made by TCRdb, not taken from the authors' results. The sample data list about 1.6 million distinct CDR3 sequences, and 30% to 40% of these were observed just once. In total, the top ten clones hold about 11% of the sample.

The sample is drawn from a study of blood T cells in healthy people across ages (dated by TCRdb to about 2015). Study-level background: In model experiments, roughly one uniquely barcoded TCR beta cDNA molecule per two T cells was captured by template switching. Donors were grouped into four age groups: young (average roughly 16 years), middle-aged (under 40), aged (62) and long-lived (just over 80). Using deep sequencing normalized with unique cDNA molecular identifiers, the study measured how TCR beta repertoire diversity changes with age. To avoid experimental bias, donors of different ages were distributed randomly across sequencing lanes. The study analyzed two additional independent replicas of 1 million unique cDNA reads from the same blood draw for two donors, one aged 18 to 30 and one aged 80 or older. Study-level results and caveats: Compared with the aged group, more naive CD4+ T cells, fewer expanded clones and increased TCR diversity were shown by the long-lived group, suggesting age selection. Conclusive comparison of naive and antigen-experienced compartments was prevented by the profiling of bulk unsorted PBMCs. Observed TCR beta diversity per million T cells fell roughly linearly with age, and a significant reduction was already apparent by age roughly 41. Because the CMV infection status of the donors was unknown, age-related changes in expanded clonotypes may potentially have been confounded. Total diversity estimates from one million sequenced T cells were considered lower bounds and underestimates. A strong correlation was found between observed TCR beta diversity and the percentage of naive T cells measured by flow cytometry.

The CDR3 covers 15 residues, taking in both the cysteine and the phenylalanine. Only the CDR3 region is kept as DNA, spanning 45 bases read in frame from base 1. According to the germline V gene, CDR1 reads MRHNA and CDR2 reads SNTAGT. The roughly 39 donors, aged about 6 to 95 years, were systemically healthy Caucasian individuals from Russia. Each donor gave about 9.8 milliliters of peripheral blood, drawn into EDTA-treated Vacutainer tubes. Ficoll-Paque density-gradient centrifugation was used to isolate PBMCs, with at least 7 million obtained per sample. Trizol reagent was used to extract total RNA from the PBMCs, yielding at least 5.5 micrograms per sample. For every donor, flow cytometry on a PBMC aliquot measured the percentage of naive CD45RAhigh/CD27high T cells.

The receptor chain draws on TRBV6-4 and TRBJ2-1; the D region possibly corresponds to TRBD2 (6 bases align). The sequence was obtained from a woman between 25 and 40 years old in good health. The sequencing input was blood. The sequenced DNA: TGTGCCAGCAGTGACGGGACTCACTCCTTCAATGAGCAGTTCTTC. Its translation is CASSDGTHSFNEQFF.